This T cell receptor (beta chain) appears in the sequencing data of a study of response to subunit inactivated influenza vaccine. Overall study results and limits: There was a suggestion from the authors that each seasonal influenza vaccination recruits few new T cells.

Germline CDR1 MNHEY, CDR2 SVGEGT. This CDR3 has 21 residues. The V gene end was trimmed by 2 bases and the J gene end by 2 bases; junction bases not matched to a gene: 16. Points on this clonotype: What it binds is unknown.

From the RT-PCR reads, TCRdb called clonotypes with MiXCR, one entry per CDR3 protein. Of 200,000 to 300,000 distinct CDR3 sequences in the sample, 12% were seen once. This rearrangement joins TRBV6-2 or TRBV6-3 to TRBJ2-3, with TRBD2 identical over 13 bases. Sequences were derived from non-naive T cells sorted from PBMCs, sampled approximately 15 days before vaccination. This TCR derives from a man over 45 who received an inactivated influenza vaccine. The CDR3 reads CASSYPQTSGGPHTLTDTQYF. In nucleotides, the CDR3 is TGTGCCAGCAGTTACCCCCAGACTAGCGGGGGGCCTCACACGCTCACAGATACGCAGTATTTT.